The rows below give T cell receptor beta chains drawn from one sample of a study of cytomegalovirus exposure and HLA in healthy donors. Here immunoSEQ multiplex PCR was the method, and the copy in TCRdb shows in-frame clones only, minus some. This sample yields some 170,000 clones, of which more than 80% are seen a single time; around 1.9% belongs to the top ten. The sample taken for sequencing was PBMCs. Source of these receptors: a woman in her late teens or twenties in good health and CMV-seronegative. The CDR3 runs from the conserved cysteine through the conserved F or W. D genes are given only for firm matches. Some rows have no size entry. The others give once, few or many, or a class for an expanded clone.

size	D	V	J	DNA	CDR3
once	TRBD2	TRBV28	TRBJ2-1	TGTGCCAGCAGGACCAGGACTAGCGGAATCTACAATGAGCAGTTCTTC	CASRTRTSGIYNEQFF
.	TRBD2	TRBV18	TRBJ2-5	TGTGCCAGCTCACCAGGTCTAGCGGGACTAGAGACCCAGTACTTC	CASSPGLAGLETQYF
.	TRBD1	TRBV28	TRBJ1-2	TGTGCCAGCAGTCTCTTCAGGGGGCTTAACTATGGCTACACCTTC	CASSLFRGLNYGYTF
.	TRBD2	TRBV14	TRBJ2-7	TGTGCCAGCAGCCAAGACTCTAGCGGTACTCCTTTACCAAATTACGAGCAGTACTTC	CASSQDSSGTPLPNYEQYF
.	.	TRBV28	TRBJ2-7	TGTGCCAGCAGTTTAGATGGAGTCCACGAGCAGTACTTC	CASSLDGVHEQYF
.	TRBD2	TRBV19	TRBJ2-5	TGTGCCAGTAGTATAATAGCGGGGGGTGTGGAGACCCAGTACTTC	CASSIIAGGVETQYF
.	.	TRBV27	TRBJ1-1	TGTGCCAGCAGTTTACGGACAGTCAACACTGAAGCTTTCTTT	CASSLRTVNTEAFF
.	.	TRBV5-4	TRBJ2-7	TGTGCCAGCAGCTTGAGGGGTCGATACGAGCAGTACTTC	CASSLRGRYEQYF
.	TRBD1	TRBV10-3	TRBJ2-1	TGTGCCATCAGTGCCGGGACAGGGGGATACAATGAGCAGTTCTTC	CAISAGTGGYNEQFF
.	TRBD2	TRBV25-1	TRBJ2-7	TGTGCCAGCAGTGAATCCGATCGGGAGGGCTCCTACGAGCAGTACTTC	CASSESDREGSYEQYF
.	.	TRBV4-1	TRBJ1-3	TGCGCCAGCAGCCTGGGGGGGGGAACAGGAAACACCATATATTTT	CASSLGGGTGNTIYF
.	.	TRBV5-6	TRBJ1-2	TGTGCCAGCAGCTTGGCTGATTTGGCCTCCTATGGCTACACCTTC	CASSLADLASYGYTF
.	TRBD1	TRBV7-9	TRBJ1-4	TGTGCCAGCAGCCCGACAGGGCTGGCGACACTGTTTTTT	CASSPTGLATLFF
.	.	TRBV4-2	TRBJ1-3	TGTGCCAGCAGCCTTTCAACAGGAAACACCATATATTTT	CASSLSTGNTIYF
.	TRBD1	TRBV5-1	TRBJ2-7	TGCGCCAGCAGCCCGGGACAGGGGGCTTACTACGAGCAGTACTTC	CASSPGQGAYYEQYF
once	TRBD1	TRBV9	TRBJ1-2	TGTGCCAGCAGCGCGACAGGGCGGAATGCTAACTATGGCTACACCTTC	CASSATGRNANYGYTF
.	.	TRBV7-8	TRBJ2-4	TGTGCCAGCAGCTTAGGAAGCAGGGGGGACATTCAGTACTTC	CASSLGSRGDIQYF
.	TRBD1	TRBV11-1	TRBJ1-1	TGTGCCAGCAGCTCGAGCCGGGACAGGGGCGCTGTGAACACTGAAGCTTTCTTT	CASSSSRDRGAVNTEAFF
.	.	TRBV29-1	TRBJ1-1	TGCAGCTTTCAGGGTTACACTGAAGCTTTCTTT	CSFQGYTEAFF
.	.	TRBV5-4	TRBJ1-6	TGTGCCAGCAGGGTGGGGGCGGATTCACCCCTCCACTTT	CASRVGADSPLHF
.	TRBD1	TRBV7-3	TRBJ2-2	TGTGCCAGCAGCTTAAAGGGACAGACAGGCCATTACTCCCGGGAGCTGTTTTTT	CASSLKGQTGHYSRELFF
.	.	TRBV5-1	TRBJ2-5	TGCGCCAGCAGCTTGGGTTTGGGGGGGGCTCAACCGCAAGAGACCCAGTACTTC	CASSLGLGGAQPQETQYF
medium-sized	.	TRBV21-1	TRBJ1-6	TGTGCCAGCAGCAAACCTATCGGGGGGGTACCGAGCTCCTATAATTCACCCCTCCACTTT	CASSKPIGGVPSSYNSPLHF
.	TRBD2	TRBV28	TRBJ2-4	TGTGCCAGCAGTTTCCGGCTAGCGGGAGGCCTCATTCAGTACTTC	CASSFRLAGGLIQYF
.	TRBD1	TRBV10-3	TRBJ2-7	TGTGCCATCAGTGAGAGCCAAGAGGGGGCCCTTAGCAACGAGCAGTACTTC	CAISESQEGALSNEQYF
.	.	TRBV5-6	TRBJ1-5	TGTGCCAGCAGCTTGAGGGGTCACGATCAGCCCCAGCATTTT	CASSLRGHDQPQHF
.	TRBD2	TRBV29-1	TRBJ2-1	TGCAGCGTTCTAAAGGGGAGCGGGAGGGGTGGCAATGAGCAGTTCTTC	CSVLKGSGRGGNEQFF
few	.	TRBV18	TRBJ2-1	TGTGCCAGCTCACCACCGGGGGCCGCCTACAATGAGCAGTTCTTC	CASSPPGAAYNEQFF
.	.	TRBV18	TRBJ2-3	TGTGCCAGCTCACCACCGTACACCCAAGATTTAGATACGCAGTATTTT	CASSPPYTQDLDTQYF
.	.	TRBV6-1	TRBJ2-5	TGTGCCAGCAGTGAAGGCGTAGGGGGGGCGCAGACCCAGTACTTC	CASSEGVGGAQTQYF
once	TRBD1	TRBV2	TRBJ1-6	TGTGCCAGCACCGAAAGGGGGACAGTTGGTTCACCCCTCCACTTT	CASTERGTVGSPLHF
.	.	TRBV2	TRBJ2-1	TGTGCCAGCAGTCTAGACAGGAGACGATACAATGAGCAGTTCTTC	CASSLDRRRYNEQFF
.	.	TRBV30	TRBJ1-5	TGTGCCTGGACGAAGCAAAGCATCAATCAGCCCCAGCATTTT	CAWTKQSINQPQHF
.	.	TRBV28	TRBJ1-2	TGTGCCAGCAGTTTAACGCCTAGGGGCCCTAACTATGGCTACACCTTC	CASSLTPRGPNYGYTF
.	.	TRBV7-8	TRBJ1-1	TGTGCCAGCAGCGCGACAGCCGCTAACACTGAAGCTTTCTTT	CASSATAANTEAFF
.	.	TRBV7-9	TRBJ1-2	TGTGCCGGGAAAACGACAGAACTCTATGGCTACACCTTC	CAGKTTELYGYTF